This TCR beta chain was retrieved from a study of immune cell composition in non-small cell lung cancer. Turning to the study itself: Tumours were mainly lung adenocarcinoma or squamous cell carcinoma.

Details on this clone: Its antigen is unknown.

General study results and limits: Dominant in vivo tumour-associated clones were not shown to share tumour-reactive sequences. Adenocarcinomas with higher top tumour-associated clone frequency had more reactive TILs.

Clones were sequenced by immunoSEQ multiplex PCR, and TCRdb holds only the in-frame ones, with some missing. Of around 1,500 clones in the sample, about 88% were seen once. The CDR3 consists of 15 residues. The germline gives CDR1 LGHNA, CDR2 YNFKEQ. Trimming pared 2 bases from V and 6 bases from J, leaving 13 bases between. The sequence came from a human donor with non-small cell lung cancer. The J gene is TRBJ2-2, the V gene TRBV4-2, with D possibly being TRBD2 (5 bases). Material for sequencing was lung tumor tissue. CDR3 nucleotide sequence: TGTGCCAGCAGCCAATTCGAGGGCGCCGCCGGGGAGCTGTTTTTT. This codes for CASSQFEGAAGELFF.